The rows below give T cell receptor beta chains drawn from one sample of a study of blood T cell repertoires in COVID-19. Produced via immunoSEQ multiplex PCR; TCRdb's table is partial and in-frame only. This table has hundreds of thousands of clones, 85% to 90% appearing once. The specimen was peripheral blood. The receptors shown here come from a man aged 80 or over with acute or convalescent COVID-19. CDR3s include the opening cysteine and the closing phenylalanine or tryptophan. The D gene is left open where the match is weak. Where a row states a size, it is once, few, many or the class of an expanded clone; other rows omit it.

D gene,V gene,clone size,J gene,CDR3 DNA,CDR3 protein
.,TRBV6-2/TRBV6-3,.,TRBJ2-7,TGTGCCAGCAGTTACGCAGGGGTCTCCTACGAGCAGTACTTC,CASSYAGVSYEQYF
.,TRBV21-1,.,TRBJ2-7,TGTGCCAGCAGCAACAAGCCCGGACAGGGTTCCTACGAGCAGTACTTC,CASSNKPGQGSYEQYF
TRBD2,TRBV28,.,TRBJ2-2,TGTGCCAGCACCAGGTCGAGCGGGACGAACACCGGGGAGCTGTTTTTT,CASTRSSGTNTGELFF
TRBD1,TRBV14,.,TRBJ1-5,TGTGCCAGCAGCCAAGATGAGGGGGACAGGGTGCACCAGGATCAGCCCCAGCATTTT,CASSQDEGDRVHQDQPQHF
.,TRBV28,.,TRBJ1-1,TGTGCCAGCAGTTCAGTAACTGAAGCTTTCTTT,CASSSVTEAFF
TRBD1,TRBV4-3,.,TRBJ1-2,TGCGCCAGCAGCCAAAACGACAGGGTTAGCTATGGCTACACCTTC,CASSQNDRVSYGYTF
TRBD2,TRBV5-6,few,TRBJ2-3,TGTGCCAGCAGCTTGGCTAGCGGGGGGGCGGTCACAGATACGCAGTATTTT,CASSLASGGAVTDTQYF
TRBD1,TRBV6-5,.,TRBJ2-1,TGTGCCAGCAGCCGGACAGGGGGCAGCTACAATGAGCAGTTCTTC,CASSRTGGSYNEQFF
TRBD2,TRBV19,.,TRBJ2-1,TGTGCCAGTAGTTTCACTAGCGGGGGAAACAATGAGCAGTTCTTC,CASSFTSGGNNEQFF
.,TRBV19,.,TRBJ2-7,TGTGCCAGTAGTACCGCGTCAGGGGTAGGCGAGCAGTACTTC,CASSTASGVGEQYF
.,TRBV7-2,.,TRBJ2-2,TGTGCCAGCAGCCCTACAAGGAGAAGTGGCACCGGGGAGCTGTTTTTT,CASSPTRRSGTGELFF
.,TRBV5-4,.,TRBJ1-6,TGTGCCAGCAGCCGTGAACCTGGGGGCGGTAATTCACCCCTCCACTTT,CASSREPGGGNSPLHF
TRBD2,TRBV9,.,TRBJ2-1,TGTGCCAGCAGCACCAGGACTAGCGGGACATACAATGAGCAGTTCTTC,CASSTRTSGTYNEQFF
TRBD1,TRBV7-9,.,TRBJ2-5,TGTGCCAGCACCCAGGGGGTACTGAACCAAGAGACCCAGTACTTC,CASTQGVLNQETQYF
.,TRBV9,.,TRBJ2-7,TGTGCCAGCAGCGTAGATACAGGGAAATTCTACGAGCAGTACTTC,CASSVDTGKFYEQYF
.,TRBV19,few,TRBJ1-2,TGTGCCAGTAGTATAGATGGGGCGCGGCGCGGCTACACCTTC,CASSIDGARRGYTF